This T cell receptor beta chain was retrieved from a study of tumor-infiltrating lymphocytes in primary liver carcinoma. Findings and limits, study-wide: Tumor region pairs shared more overlap than did tumor-adjacent and tumor-blood pairs.

This CDR3 region has 13 residues. The germline V gene encodes CDR1 SGHAT and CDR2 FQNNGV. Unsorted whole blood supplied the blood RNA, and germline DNA was isolated too. Donors were untreated and chronically infected with HBV. Surgery was preceded by the collection of approximately 3.6 milliliters of peripheral blood. This clonotype showed up just a few times. The target antigen is unknown. A clone one base away is much larger, so this may be a read error. From roughly 0.45 ug total RNA, TCR beta cDNA was generated with a primer in the constant region. Amplification in three nested multiplex PCR rounds with slightly modified ARM-PCR gave rise to TCR beta libraries. The first two PCR rounds, around 10 cycles each, used TRBV1-TRBV30 forward primers and a C-beta reverse primer. Each CDR3 protein is one row after TCRdb ran MiXCR on the multiplex PCR reads. Seen here are a few hundred thousand distinct CDR3 sequences, about three fifths observed once, and the top ten hold about a sixth.

This TCR came from a woman aged 30 to 39 with primary liver carcinoma and hepatitis B virus infection. Sequencing input: peripheral blood. The J gene is TRBJ2-3, the V gene TRBV11-2; TRBD1 might be the D (5 bases). This CDR3 is CASSPWRTGTQYF. The CDR3 DNA reads TGTGCCAGCAGCCCGTGGCGCACAGGTACGCAGTATTTT. Drawing the rest from reference TRBV11-2 and TRBJ2-3, the complete variable domain is EAGVAQSPRYKIIEKRQSVAFWCNPISGHATLYWYQQILGQGPKLLIQFQNNGVVDDSQLPKDRFSAERLKGVDSTLKIQPAKLEDSAVYLCASSPWRTGTQYFGPGTRLTVL.